This T cell receptor beta chain comes out of a study of T cells in Graves' hyperthyroidism and ophthalmopathy. Under 3 months was the duration of disease in ophthalmopathy patients, who also had a Clinical Activity Score of at least 3 and a NOSPECS grade of at least 4. This CDR3 is built from 13 residues. Germline V gene sequence: CDR1 MNHEY, CDR2 SMNVEV (reference sequence). Trimming took 3 bases from V and 6 from J, leaving 10 bases between them. From RNA transcripts, TCR beta CDR3 regions were amplified. A set of HTBI primers served as the primers for a first-round RT-PCR of the TCR CDR3. TCRdb reanalysed the multiplex PCR reads using MiXCR and keeps one entry per CDR3 protein. The sample has some 370,000 distinct CDR3 sequences; about 14% are singletons.

The source is a man aged 45-65 years with Graves' ophthalmopathy. The sequencing sample was made of blood. V and J are TRBV27 and TRBJ2-3; D gene uncertain. The DNA for the CDR3 is TGTGCCAGCAGTTTTAGGGCCCGGGATACGCAGTATTTT. Residues: CASSFRARDTQYF.